This is a list of T cell receptor beta chains from one sample in a study of blood T cell repertoires in COVID-19. Measured with immunoSEQ multiplex PCR; TCRdb has only the in-frame clones, and not every one. The sample has around 93,000 clones, about 90% seen once. Sequenced sample: peripheral blood. The source is a man between 18 and 29 years old with COVID-19, enrolled during active disease. CDR3s include the opening cysteine and the closing phenylalanine or tryptophan. The D gene is left open where the match is weak. Only some rows state a clone size, as once, few, many or a class for expanded clones.

-	TRBV6-2/TRBV6-3	TRBD1	TRBJ2-7	CASSSGQGFYEQYF	TGTGCCAGCAGTTCCGGACAGGGTTTCTACGAGCAGTACTTC
-	TRBV4-2	TRBD1	TRBJ1-4	CASSQDRGTGNEKLFF	TGTGCCAGCAGCCAAGATCGGGGGACAGGGAATGAAAAACTGTTTTTT
-	TRBV15	TRBD1	TRBJ1-2	CATSIPTGTSRYTF	TGTGCCACCAGCATCCCGACAGGGACCTCTCGATACACCTTC
-	TRBV30	TRBD1	TRBJ1-3	CAWSVDRGQGGNTIYF	TGTGCCTGGAGTGTGGACAGGGGGCAAGGAGGAAACACCATATATTTT
-	TRBV5-1	-	TRBJ2-7	CASSFKGVREQYF	TGCGCCAGCAGCTTTAAAGGGGTCCGCGAGCAGTACTTC
once	TRBV6-2/TRBV6-3	TRBD1	TRBJ2-7	CASSYSGTGYEQYF	TGTGCCAGCAGTTACTCGGGGACAGGGTACGAGCAGTACTTC
-	TRBV18	TRBD1	TRBJ1-2	CASSPDRDYGYTF	TGTGCCAGCTCACCCGACAGGGACTATGGCTACACCTTC
-	TRBV30	-	TRBJ1-3	CAWTREEANTIYF	TGTGCCTGGACCCGGGAGGAAGCAAACACCATATATTTT
-	TRBV6-6	-	TRBJ1-2	CASSSGGFDTF	TGTGCCAGCAGTTCCGGGGGGTTCGACACCTTC
once	TRBV7-2	-	TRBJ1-1	CASSLAPPGTEAFF	TGTGCCAGCAGCTTAGCCCCTCCGGGCACTGAAGCTTTCTTT
-	TRBV27	TRBD1	TRBJ2-4	CASSADRGDAKNIQYF	TGTGCCAGCAGCGCCGACAGGGGTGATGCCAAAAACATTCAGTACTTC
-	TRBV11-3	-	TRBJ2-1	CASSSDSSYNEQFF	TGTGCCAGCAGCTCCGACAGTTCCTACAATGAGCAGTTCTTC
-	TRBV5-5	-	TRBJ2-4	CASSPGLRLAKNIQYF	TGTGCCAGCAGCCCGGGACTCCGACTAGCCAAAAACATTCAGTACTTC
once	TRBV7-3	TRBD1	TRBJ2-3	CASSSATGGNNTQYF	TGTGCCAGCAGCTCGGCGACAGGGGGGAATAATACGCAGTATTTT
-	TRBV10-3	TRBD1	TRBJ1-4	CAISEIQGALEKLLF	TGTGCCATCAGTGAGATACAGGGGGCTTTGGAAAAACTGCTTTTT
once	TRBV28	TRBD2	TRBJ2-7	CASSLPGTSAEQYF	TGTGCCAGCAGTTTGCCCGGGACTAGCGCCGAGCAGTACTTC